A single sample gave rise to the 8 T cell receptor beta chains below, sequenced in a study of blood T cell repertoires in COVID-19. Produced via immunoSEQ multiplex PCR; TCRdb's table is partial and in-frame only. The data hold over 70,000 clones, with about four fifths observed a single time. The specimen was peripheral blood. The receptors derive from a man aged 65 to 79 with COVID-19, enrolled during active disease.

This chain joins TRBV3-1 (or the pseudogene TRBV3-2) and TRBJ1-3; D not certain. The germline V gene has CDR1 LGHDT and CDR2 YNNKEL (reference sequence). This CDR3 contains 16 residues. V lost 0 bases and J 0 bases, leaving 9 bases between the germline ends. CDR3 coding DNA: TGTGCCAGCAGCCAAGAGCGACAATTCTCTGGAAACACCATATATTTT. Its protein product is CASSQERQFSGNTIYF.

This rearrangement joins TRBV4-2 to TRBJ2-7; a possible D gene is TRBD1 (6 bases). The CDR3 totals 13 residues. CDR1 and CDR2 from the germline V gene are LGHNA and YNFKEQ. V was trimmed by 4 bases and J by 0 bases, leaving 7 bases between them. In DNA form, the CDR3 reads TGTGCCAGCAGCCGGGACATCTCCTACGAGCAGTACTTC. Its translation is CASSRDISYEQYF.

There are a few counts of this clone. The V call is TRBV9, the J call TRBJ2-2, with D unclear. CDR1 and CDR2 from the germline V gene are SGDLS and YYNGEE. V lost 4 bases and J lost 3, with 10 bases in between. CDR3 length: 14 amino acids. CDR3 sequence: CASSPSSDTGELFF. In DNA form, the CDR3 reads TGTGCCAGCAGCCCAAGTTCAGACACCGGGGAGCTGTTTTTT.

The chain carries TRBV7-2 and TRBJ2-3; D call uncertain. This CDR3 has 14 residues. Trimming removed 5 bases at V and 1 base at J, with 10 bases between. Germline assignment: CDR1 SGHTA and CDR2 FQGNSA. The CDR3 sequence is CASSPGYGTDTQYF. The CDR3 nucleotides read TGTGCCAGCAGCCCGGGTTATGGCACAGATACGCAGTATTTT.

The chain employs TRBV19 and TRBJ1-2, with 10 bases fitting TRBD1. The ends lost 7 bases at V and 4 bases at J; junction bases unmatched: 12. CDR1 and CDR2 (germline): LNHDA, SQIVND (reference sequence). The CDR3 runs to 16 residues. CDR3 region: CASNSDRGPNPYGYTF. As DNA, the CDR3 is TGTGCCAGTAACTCCGACAGGGGGCCAAACCCCTATGGCTACACCTTC.

The V gene is TRBV28, the J gene TRBJ1-2; 8 nucleotides agree with TRBD1. The V gene's germline CDR1 is MDHEN and CDR2 SYDVKM. J was trimmed by 5 bases and V by 5 bases; bases with no gene match: 7. The CDR3 totals 14 residues. This CDR3 is CASSPRTGWYGYTF. CDR3 nucleotide sequence: TGTGCCAGCAGTCCCCGGACAGGGTGGTATGGCTACACCTTC.

This clone has only one observation. The chain uses TRBV20-1 and TRBJ2-7; D ambiguous. Germline V gene lookup returns CDR1 DFQATT and CDR2 SNEGSKA (reference sequence). V shed 5 bases and J shed 7 bases, with 12 bases lying between them. The CDR3 loop spans 11 amino acids. CDR3 residues: CSAVESPEQYF. DNA of the CDR3: TGCAGTGCTGTGGAGAGCCCGGAGCAGTACTTC.

This clone occurred once. J is TRBJ1-5 and V is TRBV24-1; 7 nucleotides align to TRBD1. Germline CDR1 is KGHDR and CDR2 is SFDVKD. The CDR3 contains 15 residues. V shed 4 bases and J 3 bases; nucleotides not matched to a gene: 5. CDR3 sequence (DNA): TGTGCCACCAGTGAGCGGACAGGCAACAATCAGCCCCAGCATTTT. Its translation is CATSERTGNNQPQHF.